These T cell receptor beta chains were read from a single sample in a study of blood T cells in healthy people across ages. One entry per CDR3 protein, called by TCRdb with MiXCR from the 5' RACE reads. The table shows hundreds of thousands of distinct CDR3 sequences, with about a fifth occurring only once. What was sequenced was blood. The receptors derive from a man in his 70s in good health. Each CDR3 is given with its conserved first and last residue. The D gene is left open where the match is weak. Clone size appears in some rows only: once, few, many, or a class for an expanded clone.

TRBV12-3/TRBV12-4	TRBJ2-1	few	NA	CASSLPIPNEQFF	TGTGCCAGCAGTTTGCCGATCCCGAATGAGCAGTTCTTC
TRBV7-9	TRBJ1-2	NA	NA	CASSLGGAIYDGGYTF	TGTGCCAGCAGCTTAGGTGGGGCCATTTACGACGGTGGCTACACCTTC
TRBV4-2	TRBJ2-1	few	NA	CASSHYKSGDSEQFF	TGTGCCAGCAGCCATTACAAGTCCGGAGATAGTGAGCAGTTCTTC
TRBV7-2	TRBJ2-7	few	TRBD2	CASSLFASGLGRNEQYF	TGTGCCAGCAGCTTATTCGCCTCGGGACTAGGCAGAAACGAGCAGTACTTC
TRBV11-2	TRBJ1-2	once	NA	CASSPGGFGYGYTF	TGTGCCAGCAGCCCAGGAGGGTTTGGCTATGGCTACACCTTC
TRBV4-1	TRBJ2-5	NA	NA	CASSQGDPKRETQYF	TGCGCCAGCAGCCAAGGGGACCCTAAAAGAGAGACCCAGTACTTC
TRBV14	TRBJ2-1	few	NA	CASSRGTFIDNEQFF	TGTGCCAGCAGCCGGGGGACATTTATCGACAATGAGCAGTTCTTC
TRBV7-2	TRBJ2-1	few	NA	CASSPTRDLEGGNEQFF	TGTGCCAGCAGCCCCACCCGCGATCTGGAGGGAGGAAATGAGCAGTTCTTC
TRBV4-1	TRBJ2-1	few	TRBD1	CASSHGQGWYYNEQFF	TGCGCCAGCAGCCACGGACAGGGATGGTACTACAATGAGCAGTTCTTC
TRBV19	TRBJ2-1	NA	NA	CASSLLGTRMDEQFF	TGTGCCAGTAGTCTCCTAGGGACCCGGATGGATGAGCAGTTCTTC
TRBV11-2	TRBJ2-5	few	TRBD1	CASSLRTSGQQASYF	TGTGCCAGCAGCTTGCGGACCTCGGGACAGCAAGCCTCGTACTTC
TRBV14	TRBJ2-7	NA	NA	CASSQLDRPYEQYF	TGTGCCAGCAGCCAACTAGACAGACCATACGAGCAGTACTTC
TRBV3-1	TRBJ2-1	NA	NA	CASSHTNYNEQFF	TGTGCCAGCAGCCATACTAACTACAATGAGCAGTTCTTC
TRBV6-5	TRBJ1-3	once	TRBD1	CASSIQGQLSGNTIYF	TGTGCCAGCAGTATACAGGGGCAGTTATCCGGAAACACCATATATTTT
TRBV29-1	TRBJ1-2	NA	TRBD1	CSDVEGGAVEVFRSYGYTF	TGCAGTGATGTTGAAGGGGGCGCAGTGGAGGTTTTTAGAAGTTATGGCTACACCTTC
TRBV20-1	TRBJ2-1	NA	TRBD2	CSARPSGRENEQFF	TGCAGTGCTAGACCTAGCGGGAGAGAAAATGAGCAGTTCTTC
TRBV19	TRBJ1-5	NA	NA	CASSIEGGFGQPQHF	TGTGCCAGTAGTATTGAGGGCGGATTTGGTCAGCCCCAGCATTTT
TRBV7-9	TRBJ2-1	few	TRBD2	CASSRTSGNDKTREQFF	TGTGCCAGCAGTCGTACTAGCGGGAACGATAAGACGCGTGAGCAGTTCTTC
TRBV20-1	TRBJ1-2	few	NA	CSARDGANYGYTF	TGCAGTGCACGGGACGGAGCTAACTATGGCTACACCTTC
TRBV20-1	TRBJ2-7	NA	NA	CSARDSGRPYEQYF	TGCAGTGCTAGAGATTCTGGCAGGCCCTACGAGCAGTACTTC
TRBV12-3/TRBV12-4	TRBJ2-3	NA	TRBD2	CASSFAGETDTQYF	TGTGCCAGCAGTTTCGCGGGAGAAACAGATACGCAGTATTTT
TRBV7-2	TRBJ2-1	few	NA	CASSLDLVVVEQFF	TGTGCCAGCAGCTTAGATTTGGTGGTGGTTGAGCAGTTCTTC
TRBV19	TRBJ1-1	few	TRBD1	CASSHAQPTGEAFF	TGTGCCAGTAGCCACGCGCAACCGACAGGGGAAGCTTTCTTT
TRBV20-1	TRBJ1-2	NA	NA	CSASNGGYGYTF	TGCAGTGCTAGTAATGGCGGCTATGGCTACACCTTC
TRBV28	TRBJ2-7	NA	NA	CASEGGIVYEQYF	TGTGCCAGCGAGGGCGGGATAGTGTACGAGCAGTACTTC
TRBV11-2	TRBJ2-1	few	TRBD2	CASSLVGLAGVNEQFF	TGTGCCAGCAGCTTAGTTGGCCTAGCGGGAGTCAATGAGCAGTTCTTC
TRBV25-1	TRBJ1-5	NA	NA	CASRLQGGGNQPQHF	TGTGCCAGCAGGCTACAGGGAGGCGGCAATCAGCCCCAGCATTTT
TRBV20-1	TRBJ2-5	NA	TRBD2	CSATRLAGQQETQYF	TGCAGTGCTACCAGACTAGCGGGACAGCAAGAGACCCAGTACTTC
TRBV12-3/TRBV12-4	TRBJ1-1	few	NA	CASFRVLNTEAFF	TGTGCCAGCTTCAGGGTTTTGAACACTGAAGCTTTCTTT
TRBV7-2	TRBJ1-2	NA	NA	CASSLVRSYTF	TGTGCCAGCAGCTTAGTTAGGAGCTACACCTTC
TRBV9	TRBJ2-1	few	NA	CASSVDLLLRNEQFF	TGTGCCAGCAGCGTAGACCTTCTCCTACGCAATGAGCAGTTCTTC
TRBV24-1	TRBJ1-5	NA	NA	CATGDDTEKPQHF	TGTGCCACCGGAGACGACACAGAGAAGCCCCAGCATTTT
TRBV7-6	TRBJ1-4	few	NA	CASSIAAGTQLFF	TGTGCCAGCAGCATAGCCGCGGGTACGCAACTGTTTTTT
TRBV3-1	TRBJ2-6	few	NA	CASSQVGLIGGANVLTF	TGTGCCAGCAGCCAAGTTGGACTAATCGGCGGGGCCAACGTCCTGACTTTC
TRBV12-3/TRBV12-4	TRBJ1-2	few	TRBD1	CASSSPDRAFGYTF	TGTGCCAGCAGTTCACCCGACAGGGCGTTCGGCTACACCTTC
TRBV18	TRBJ2-1	NA	NA	CASSPPGPDFNEQFF	TGTGCCAGCTCACCACCCGGACCGGATTTCAATGAGCAGTTCTTC
TRBV18	TRBJ1-2	NA	TRBD1	CASSPATGGSYGYTF	TGTGCCAGCTCACCTGCGACAGGGGGTAGCTATGGCTACACCTTC
TRBV11-2	TRBJ2-1	few	TRBD2	CASSLAGGLIEQFF	TGTGCCAGCAGCTTAGCGGGGGGGCTTATTGAGCAGTTCTTC
TRBV27	TRBJ2-5	NA	TRBD1	CASRPTSRGLFKETQYF	TGTGCCAGCAGACCCACCTCAAGGGGGCTGTTCAAAGAGACCCAGTACTTC
TRBV7-9	TRBJ1-4	many	NA	CASSAGREHEKLFF	TGTGCCAGCAGCGCAGGGAGGGAGCATGAAAAACTGTTTTTT
TRBV29-1	TRBJ2-3	few	TRBD2	CSAPMGLASTSTDTQYF	TGCAGCGCCCCGATGGGACTAGCGAGTACTAGCACAGATACGCAGTATTTT
TRBV4-1	TRBJ1-4	NA	NA	CASSQDRARGGTNEKLFF	TGCGCCAGCAGCCAAGATCGTGCCCGGGGTGGAACTAATGAAAAACTGTTTTTT
TRBV11-3	TRBJ2-1	few	TRBD2	CASRWGGTGNEQFF	TGTGCCAGCAGGTGGGGGGGGACGGGCAATGAGCAGTTCTTC